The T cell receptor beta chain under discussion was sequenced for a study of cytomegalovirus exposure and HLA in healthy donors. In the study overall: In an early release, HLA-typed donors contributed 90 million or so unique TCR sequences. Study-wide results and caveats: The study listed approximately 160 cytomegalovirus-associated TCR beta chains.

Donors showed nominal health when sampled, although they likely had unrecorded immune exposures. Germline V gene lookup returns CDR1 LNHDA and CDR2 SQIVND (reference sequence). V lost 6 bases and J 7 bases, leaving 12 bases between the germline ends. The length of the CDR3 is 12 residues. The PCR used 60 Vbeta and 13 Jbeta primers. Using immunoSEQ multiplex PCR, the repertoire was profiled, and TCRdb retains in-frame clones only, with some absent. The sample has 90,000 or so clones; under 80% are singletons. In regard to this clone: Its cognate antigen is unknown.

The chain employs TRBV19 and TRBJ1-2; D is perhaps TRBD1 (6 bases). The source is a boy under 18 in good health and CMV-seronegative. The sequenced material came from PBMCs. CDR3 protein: CASRRQESGYTF. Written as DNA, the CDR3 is TGTGCCAGTAGGAGACAGGAGTCTGGCTACACCTTC.